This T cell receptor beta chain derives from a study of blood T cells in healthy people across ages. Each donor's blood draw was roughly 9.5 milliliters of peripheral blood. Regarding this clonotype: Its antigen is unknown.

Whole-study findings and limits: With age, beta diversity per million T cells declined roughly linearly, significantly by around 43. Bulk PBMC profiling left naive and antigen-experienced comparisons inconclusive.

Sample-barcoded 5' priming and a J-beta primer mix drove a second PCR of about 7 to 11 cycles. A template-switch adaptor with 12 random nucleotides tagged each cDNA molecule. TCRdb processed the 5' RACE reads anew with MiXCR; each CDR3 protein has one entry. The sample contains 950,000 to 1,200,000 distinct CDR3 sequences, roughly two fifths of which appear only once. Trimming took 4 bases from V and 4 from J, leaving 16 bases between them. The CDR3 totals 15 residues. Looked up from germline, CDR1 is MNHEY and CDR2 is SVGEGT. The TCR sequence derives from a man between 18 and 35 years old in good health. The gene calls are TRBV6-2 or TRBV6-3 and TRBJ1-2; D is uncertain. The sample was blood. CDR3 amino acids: CASSWANSPLYGYTF. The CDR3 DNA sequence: TGTGCCAGCAGTTGGGCGAATTCACCCCTCTATGGCTACACCTTC.